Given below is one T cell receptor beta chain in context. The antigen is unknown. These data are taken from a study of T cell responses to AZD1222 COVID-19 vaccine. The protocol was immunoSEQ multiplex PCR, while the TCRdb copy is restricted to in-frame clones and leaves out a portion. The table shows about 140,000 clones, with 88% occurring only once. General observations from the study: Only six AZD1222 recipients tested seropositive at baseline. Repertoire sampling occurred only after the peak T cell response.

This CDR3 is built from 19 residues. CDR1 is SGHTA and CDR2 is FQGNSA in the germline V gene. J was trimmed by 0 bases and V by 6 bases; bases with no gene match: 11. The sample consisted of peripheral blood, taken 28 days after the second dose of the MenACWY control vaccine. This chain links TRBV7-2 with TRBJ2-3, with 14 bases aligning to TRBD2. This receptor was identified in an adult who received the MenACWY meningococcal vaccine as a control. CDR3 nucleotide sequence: TGTGCCAGCAGACCGACTAGCGGGAGGGTACTAACTAGCACAGATACGCAGTATTTT. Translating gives CASRPTSGRVLTSTDTQYF. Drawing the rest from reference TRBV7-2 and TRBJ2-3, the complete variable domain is GAGVSQSPSNKVTEKGKDVELRCDPISGHTALYWYRQSLGQGLEFLIYFQGNSAPDKSGLPSDRFSAERTGGSVSTLTIQRTQQEDSAVYLCASRPTSGRVLTSTDTQYFGPGTRLTVL.